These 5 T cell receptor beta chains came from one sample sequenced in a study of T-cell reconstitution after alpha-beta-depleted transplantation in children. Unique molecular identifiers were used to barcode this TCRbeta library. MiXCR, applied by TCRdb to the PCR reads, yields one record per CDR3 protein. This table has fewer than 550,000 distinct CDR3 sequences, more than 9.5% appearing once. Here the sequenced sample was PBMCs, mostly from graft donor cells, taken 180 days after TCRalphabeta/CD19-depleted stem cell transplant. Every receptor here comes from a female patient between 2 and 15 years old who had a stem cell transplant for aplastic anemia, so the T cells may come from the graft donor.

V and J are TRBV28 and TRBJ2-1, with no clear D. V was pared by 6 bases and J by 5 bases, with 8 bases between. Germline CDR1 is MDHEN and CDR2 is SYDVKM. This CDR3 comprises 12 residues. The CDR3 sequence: CASREINNEQFF. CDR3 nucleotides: TGTGCCAGCAGGGAAATTAACAATGAGCAGTTCTTC.

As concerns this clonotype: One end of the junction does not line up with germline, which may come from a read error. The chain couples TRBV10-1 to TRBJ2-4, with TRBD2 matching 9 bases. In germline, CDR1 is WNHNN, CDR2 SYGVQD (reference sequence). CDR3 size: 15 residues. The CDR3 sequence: CASSESTSGKNSQYF. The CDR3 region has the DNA TGCGCCAGCAGTGAGTCGACTAGCGGAAAAAACAGTCAGTACTTC.

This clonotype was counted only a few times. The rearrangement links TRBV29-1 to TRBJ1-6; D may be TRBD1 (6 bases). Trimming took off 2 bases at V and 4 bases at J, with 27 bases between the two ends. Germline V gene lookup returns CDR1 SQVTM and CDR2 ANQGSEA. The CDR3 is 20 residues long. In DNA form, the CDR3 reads TGCAGCGTTGAAAAGGTAGTCGGACAGCCTCTCGCGGTATATAATTCACCCCTCCACTTT. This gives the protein CSVEKVVGQPLAVYNSPLHF.

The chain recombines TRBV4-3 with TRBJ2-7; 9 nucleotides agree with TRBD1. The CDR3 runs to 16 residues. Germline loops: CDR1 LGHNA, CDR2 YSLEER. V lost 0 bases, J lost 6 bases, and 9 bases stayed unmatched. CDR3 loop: CASSQDGDRVPSEQYF. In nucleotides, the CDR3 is TGCGCCAGCAGCCAAGATGGGGACAGGGTACCGTCCGAGCAGTACTTC.

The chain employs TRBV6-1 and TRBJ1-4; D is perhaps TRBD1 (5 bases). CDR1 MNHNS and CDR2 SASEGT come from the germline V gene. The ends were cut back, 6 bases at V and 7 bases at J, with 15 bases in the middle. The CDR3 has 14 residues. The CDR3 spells CASRAGLGVEKLFF. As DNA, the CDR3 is TGTGCCAGCAGGGCGGGACTTGGTGTTGAAAAACTGTTTTTT.